The 6 T cell receptor beta chains below were found in one sample sequenced in a study of blood T cell repertoires in COVID-19. Libraries were prepared by immunoSEQ multiplex PCR; TCRdb keeps only in-frame clonotypes and omits some of them. The data show a few hundred thousand clones, with around 87% seen just once and 1.5% to 2.5% held by the top ten. The sample consisted of PBMCs or T cells enriched from blood (not recorded which). Every receptor here comes from a man aged 35 to 55 in a cohort exposed to, infected with or recovered from COVID-19 (not recorded which).

The rearrangement uses TRBV5-6 and TRBJ2-6; D might be TRBD1 (5 bases). V was clipped by 0 bases and J by 3 bases, with 10 bases between them. CDR1 is SGHDT and CDR2 is YYEEEE in the germline V gene. CDR3 length: 16 amino acids. CDR3 nucleotide sequence: TGTGCCAGCAGCTTGGTGTCCACAGGTGGGGCCAACGTCCTGACTTTC. It specifies CASSLVSTGGANVLTF. The full variable domain, its missing parts supplied by reference TRBV5-6 and TRBJ2-6, is DAGVTQSPTHLIKTRGQQVTLRCSPKSGHDTVSWYQQALGQGPQFIFQYYEEEERQRGNFPDRFSGHQFPNYSSELNVNALLLGDSALYLCASSLVSTGGANVLTFGAGSRLTVL.

The CDR3 protein is CASSQDIEQGRYGYTF. The CDR3 DNA is TGTGCCAGCAGCCAAGATATAGAGCAGGGGCGATATGGCTACACCTTC. The chain couples TRBV4-2 to TRBJ1-2; a weak D match, TRBD1 (6 bases). This CDR3 is built from 16 residues. The V end was cut by 0 bases, the J end by 5 bases, with 16 bases between. The germline gives CDR1 LGHNA, CDR2 YNFKEQ.

This chain uses TRBV10-1 with TRBJ2-3; 7 bases agree with TRBD1. CDR3 size: 15 residues. CDR1 and CDR2 from the germline V gene are WNHNN and SYGVQD (reference sequence). V lost 6 bases, J lost 2 bases, and 8 bases stayed unmatched. In nucleotides, the CDR3 is TGCGCCAGCAGAAAGGGACAGCCCCCCACAGATACGCAGTATTTT. Translated: CASRKGQPPTDTQYF.

The rearrangement uses TRBV6-1 and TRBJ2-2; 8 bases match TRBD1. The CDR3 extends over 15 amino acids. The germline V gene has CDR1 MNHNS and CDR2 SASEGT. V lost 3 bases to trimming and J lost 5 bases; unmatched junction nucleotides: 5. CDR3 sequence: CASSEAGGGTGELFF. CDR3 DNA sequence: TGTGCCAGCAGTGAGGCAGGGGGCGGGACCGGGGAGCTGTTTTTT.

CDR3 sequence: CAWSPNNYGYTF. CDR3 nucleotide sequence: TGTGCCTGGAGTCCAAATAACTATGGCTACACCTTC. The rearrangement links TRBV30 to TRBJ1-2; D uncertain. The CDR3 runs 12 residues. Between the trimmed V and J ends, which lost 2 bases and 1 base, there was a span of 5 bases. The germline gives CDR1 GTSNPN, CDR2 SVGIG (reference sequence).

The V gene is TRBV3-1 (or the pseudogene TRBV3-2), the J gene TRBJ1-5; D is perhaps TRBD1 (6 bases). This CDR3 has 14 amino acids. The V gene's germline CDR1 is LGHDT and CDR2 YNNKEL (reference sequence). The V end lost 4 bases, the J end lost 2 bases, and 9 bases lay between the germline ends. CDR3 in DNA: TGTGCCAGCAGCCCGAGACAGGGCAATCAGCCCCAGCATTTT. It specifies CASSPRQGNQPQHF.